These T cell receptor beta chains were read from a single sample in a study of shared clonotypes between healthy human individuals. Generated by immunoSEQ multiplex PCR, the TCRdb table keeps only in-frame clones and is missing some. The sample carries some 2,100,000 clones, 90% to 96% recorded once. The sequenced sample consisted of naive CD4+ T cells sorted from blood. The receptor source for this set is a man aged 18 to 29 in good health. Each CDR3 is given without its conserved first and last residue. Not every row has a clone size; where given, it reads once, few, many or a size class.

j_call | clone_size | v_call | cdr3_aa
TRBJ2-7 | - | TRBV18 | ASRFESYEQY
TRBJ1-6 | - | TRBV7-7 | ASSLDPFSPLH
TRBJ2-7 | - | TRBV2 | AIESPREQY
TRBJ2-7 | - | TRBV5-1 | ASSQGVWAYEQY
TRBJ2-7 | once | TRBV10-3 | AISESGGGARSEQY
TRBJ1-3 | - | TRBV9 | ASSVGSLSDSGNTIY
TRBJ1-5 | - | TRBV7-2 | ASSFSDGSNQPQH
TRBJ2-5 | - | TRBV6-1 | ASSEVHGGRVGDRETQY
TRBJ2-1 | - | TRBV11-1 | ASSLDGDEQF
TRBJ2-7 | - | TRBV10-3 | AISESSYEQY
TRBJ2-1 | - | TRBV6-5 | ASSYSPAYNEQF
TRBJ1-2 | - | TRBV6-1 | ASSAGSSSSGYT
TRBJ2-1 | - | TRBV18 | ASSPLIPGLGNEQF
TRBJ1-2 | - | TRBV7-2 | ASSLEGYGYT
TRBJ1-4 | once | TRBV15 | ATSRGEKLF
TRBJ2-1 | - | TRBV19 | ASSMDRNGEQF
TRBJ2-7 | - | TRBV7-2 | ASSPPTGQFYEQY
TRBJ2-7 | - | TRBV7-2 | ASSLGDRPTD
TRBJ2-6 | - | TRBV19 | ATGRSGANVLT
TRBJ1-5 | - | TRBV7-2 | ASSPDRSANGNQPQH
TRBJ2-3 | few | TRBV6-5 | ASSRGGTDTQY
TRBJ1-2 | - | TRBV6-5 | ASRQGALYGYT
TRBJ1-2 | once | TRBV7-9 | ASSLRGHGYT
TRBJ2-2 | - | TRBV7-2 | ASSRIGGGTGELF
TRBJ1-6 | - | TRBV2 | ASSADVTGYNSPLH
TRBJ1-2 | few | TRBV5-1 | ASSLSPGNYGYT
TRBJ2-2 | - | TRBV5-8 | ASSLSGRSPTGELF
TRBJ2-3 | - | TRBV11-2 | AWGLARSTDTQY
TRBJ1-1 | - | TRBV5-1 | ASSPLRAGANTEAF
TRBJ2-3 | - | TRBV4-1 | ASSQVLNTQY
TRBJ2-7 | - | TRBV7-9 | ASTPGGGQGTYEQY
TRBJ1-1 | - | TRBV30 | AWKATPNTEAF
TRBJ2-1 | - | TRBV30 | AWRKDRAGFNEQF
TRBJ2-5 | once | TRBV18 | ASSPLQGSQETQY
TRBJ2-5 | - | TRBV5-1 | ASSLASSLQETQY
TRBJ1-5 | - | TRBV14 | ASTGQGGHQPQH
TRBJ2-7 | - | TRBV6-1 | ASSEVRELTYEQY
TRBJ2-2 | - | TRBV30 | AWKWYTGELF
TRBJ1-2 | - | TRBV18 | ASTPGGAKGYT
TRBJ1-4 | - | TRBV7-9 | ASSLGQGSNEKLF
TRBJ1-5 | - | TRBV5-6 | ASSGSTGGPQPQH
TRBJ2-1 | - | TRBV2 | ASARQGNEQF